Here is one T cell receptor beta chain with its context. These data are taken from a study of blood T cell repertoires in COVID-19. Overall study context: COVID-19 samples from acute and convalescent phases originated in the United States, Italy and Spain.

Original methodology: Quantification of nucleated cells was approximated via reference gene primer amplification. Libraries were prepared by immunoSEQ multiplex PCR; TCRdb keeps only in-frame clonotypes and omits some of them. The V and J calls and clone size come from that table; D and trimming were worked out from the DNA. Here the sample spans about 200,000 clones, approximately 84% being singletons. Sequenced input: peripheral blood. This TCR came from an elderly woman with acute or convalescent COVID-19.

The CDR3 DNA sequence: TGTGCCAGCAGCCCCTTTCGACTAGCGGGAGCTGATACGCAGTATTTT. This codes for CASSPFRLAGADTQYF. V usage is TRBV7-3 and J usage is TRBJ2-3; 12 nucleotides agree with TRBD2. Germline values: CDR1 SGHTA, CDR2 FQGTGA. V was clipped by 5 bases and J by 6 bases; unmatched bases: 9. The CDR3 has 16 amino acids. The whole variable domain, remainder taken from reference TRBV7-3 and TRBJ2-3, is GAGVSQTPSNKVTEKGKYVELRCDPISGHTALYWYRQSLGQGPEFLIYFQGTGAADDSGLPNDRFFAVRPEGSVSTLKIQRTERGDSAVYLCASSPFRLAGADTQYFGPGTRLTVL.